Below are 15 T cell receptor beta chains sequenced from a single sample in a study of shared clonotypes between healthy human individuals. Profiled with immunoSEQ multiplex PCR; TCRdb holds only in-frame clones, not every one. The table includes under 600,000 clones, approximately 95% detected once. Sequenced sample: naive CD4+ T cells sorted from blood. The subset denotes: CD45RA+ positively selected. The receptor source for this set is a woman aged 25 to 39 in good health.

This chain's CDR3 is CASSLSGLGQSYTGELFF. CDR3 DNA: TGTGCCAGCAGTTTAAGTGGTTTGGGACAATCCTACACCGGGGAGCTGTTTTTT. The chain employs TRBV28 and TRBJ2-2; D possibly corresponds to TRBD1 (6 bases). CDR1 is MDHEN, CDR2 SYDVKM, per germline. V was clipped by 2 bases and J by 3 bases, with 19 bases between them. The CDR3 covers 18 residues.

This chain connects TRBV10-3 to TRBJ2-3; 12 bases match TRBD2. After removal of 6 bases from V and 0 bases from J, the junction contained 4 bases not matched to a gene. CDR1 ENHRY and CDR2 SYGVKD come from the germline V gene. CDR3 size: 16 residues. The CDR3 coding sequence is TGTGCCATCAGCACCGGGACTAGCGGGAGCACAGATACGCAGTATTTT. It is translated as CAISTGTSGSTDTQYF.

The CDR3 DNA reads as TGTGCCACATGGGGACAGGGGGCCGTAGAGCAGTACTTC. Encoded protein: CATWGQGAVEQYF. The chain combines TRBV6-5 with TRBJ2-7; 12 positions match TRBD1. The ends lost 10 bases at V and 7 bases at J; junction bases unmatched: 8. This CDR3 is 13 amino acids long. From germline, CDR1 is MNHEY and CDR2 SVGAGI.

CDR3 protein: CASSDTEPSTGELFF. The CDR3 coding sequence is TGTGCCAGCAGTGATACAGAGCCCTCCACCGGGGAGCTGTTTTTT. V usage is TRBV25-1 and J usage is TRBJ2-2; D is unresolved. The CDR3 runs to 15 residues. Germline V CDR1 and CDR2: MGHDK, SYGVNS. The V gene lost 3 bases and the J gene lost 4 bases, with 12 bases spanning the gap.

The chain is built from TRBV28 and TRBJ2-7; 12 nucleotides line up with TRBD2. The V gene's germline CDR1 is MDHEN and CDR2 SYDVKM. The CDR3 has 15 residues. The V gene end was trimmed by 7 bases and the J gene end by 9 bases; junction bases not matched to a gene: 13. CDR3: CASTHMTSGSMVQYF. CDR3 coding DNA: TGTGCCAGCACCCACATGACTAGCGGGAGTATGGTGCAGTACTTC.

The J gene is TRBJ2-1, the V gene TRBV5-1, with 10 bases matching TRBD2. CDR1 SGHRS and CDR2 YFSETQ come from the germline V gene. The CDR3 runs 17 residues. The V segment lost 3 bases and the J segment 7 bases; nucleotides outside the gene matches: 13. CDR3 sequence (DNA): TGCGCCAGCAGCTCGATATGGACTAGCGGTTCTATAAATGAGCAGTTCTTC. Protein product: CASSSIWTSGSINEQFF.

This sequence joins TRBV5-1 and TRBJ2-1; 8 nucleotides line up with TRBD2. Germline CDR1 and CDR2: SGHRS and YFSETQ. The CDR3 extends over 15 amino acids. The V segment lost 4 bases and the J segment 6 bases; nucleotides outside the gene matches: 9. The CDR3 reads CASSEWSSGTNEQFF. CDR3 DNA sequence: TGCGCCAGCAGCGAGTGGAGTAGCGGGACCAATGAGCAGTTCTTC.

This clone appeared a single time. This sample includes further DNA sequences coding for the same CDR3. This rearrangement joins TRBV20-1 to TRBJ1-5; D not certain. The CDR3 has 10 residues. Germline CDR1 reads DFQATT; CDR2 reads SNEGSKA (reference sequence). Trimming removed 5 bases at V and 3 bases at J, with 2 bases between. In DNA form, the CDR3 reads TGCAGTGCTGACAATCAGCCCCAGCATTTT. Its translation is CSADNQPQHF.

The chain links TRBV15 to TRBJ2-1; the match to TRBD2 covers 7 bases. CDR3 size: 17 residues. Trimming took 1 base from V and 6 from J; bases not matched to a gene: 12. CDR1 and CDR2 (germline): LNHNV, YYDKDF (reference sequence). The CDR3 here is CATSRGRAAGRANEQFF. The CDR3 DNA is TGTGCCACCAGCAGAGGAAGGGCAGCGGGAAGGGCCAATGAGCAGTTCTTC. The full variable domain, completed using reference TRBV15 and TRBJ2-1, is DAMVIQNPRYQVTQFGKPVTLSCSQTLNHNVMYWYQQKSSQAPKLLFHYYDKDFNNEADTPDNFQSRRPNTSFCFLDIRSPGLGDTAMYLCATSRGRAAGRANEQFFGPGTRLTVL.

The chain links TRBV28 to TRBJ2-7; TRBD1 might be the D (6 bases). Germline values: CDR1 MDHEN, CDR2 SYDVKM. The CDR3 has 14 residues. V dropped 5 bases and J dropped 2 bases, with 13 bases sitting between them. The CDR3 region has the DNA TGTGCCAGCAGTACAGGACAGAGACCCTACGAGCAGTACTTC. Its protein is CASSTGQRPYEQYF.

The rearrangement uses TRBV19 and TRBJ1-4, with D unclear. The V gene lost 4 bases and the J gene lost 3 bases, with 9 bases spanning the gap. Per germline, CDR1 LNHDA and CDR2 SQIVND (reference sequence). The CDR3 totals 14 residues. In DNA, the CDR3 is TGTGCCAGTAGTACACCGGCGTCTAATGAAAAACTGTTTTTT. This encodes CASSTPASNEKLFF.

CDR3 nucleotide sequence: TGTGCCAGCAGCGGGGACAGTTATGGCTACACCTTC. This codes for CASSGDSYGYTF. The V call is TRBV5-6, the J call TRBJ1-2; 7 positions match TRBD1. J gave up 5 bases and V 4 bases, and 2 bases lay outside the gene matches. The CDR3 loop spans 12 amino acids. Germline lookup yields CDR1 SGHDT and CDR2 YYEEEE.

The chain joins TRBV5-1 to TRBJ2-1; 14 nucleotides line up with TRBD2. The CDR3 consists of 17 residues. Germline-derived CDR1 and CDR2 are SGHRS and YFSETQ. Germline trimming cut 4 bases from V and 6 bases from J; bases unmatched to any gene: 9. The CDR3, as DNA: TGCGCCAGCAGCAGTACAATGGGACTAGCGGGAGTCAATGAGCAGTTCTTC. It codes for CASSSTMGLAGVNEQFF. Filled out from reference TRBV5-1 and TRBJ2-1, the complete variable domain reads KAGVTQTPRYLIKTRGQQVTLSCSPISGHRSVSWYQQTPGQGLQFLFEYFSETQRNKGNFPGRFSGRQFSNSRSEMNVSTLELGDSALYLCASSSTMGLAGVNEQFFGPGTRLTVL.

Written as DNA, the CDR3 is TGCGCCAGCAGCCCGGGACATAAAGAGACCCAGTACTTC. This encodes CASSPGHKETQYF. The V and J genes are TRBV5-1 and TRBJ2-5; possible D gene TRBD1, 6 bases. Trimming shortened V by 4 bases and J by 3 bases, and 10 bases separated the two germline ends. CDR3 size: 13 residues. Germline CDR1 reads SGHRS; CDR2 reads YFSETQ.

The chain joins TRBV19 to TRBJ1-5; D is unresolved. V was trimmed by 5 bases and J by 0 bases, leaving 8 bases between them. Per the germline V gene, CDR1 is LNHDA and CDR2 is SQIVND (reference sequence). The CDR3 extends over 14 amino acids. The CDR3 DNA is TGTGCCAGTAGTTTTCAGCCTAGCAATCAGCCCCAGCATTTT. Translated: CASSFQPSNQPQHF. Supplemented by reference TRBV19 and TRBJ1-5, the full variable domain reads DGGITQSPKYLFRKEGQNVTLSCEQNLNHDAMYWYRQDPGQGLRLIYYSQIVNDFQKGDIAEGYSVSREKKESFPLTVTSAQKNPTAFYLCASSFQPSNQPQHFGDGTRLSIL.